This T cell receptor beta chain came from a study of T cells after yellow fever vaccination (dated by TCRdb to about 2019). For the wider study: The SMART-Seq v4 Ultra Low Input RNA kit was used to prepare libraries from fractions with low cell numbers. Two healthy male donors made up the cohort, one aged 18 to 30 years and the other aged 30 to 40 years. Blood was drawn at multiple timepoints before and after primary and secondary immunization, with bulk PBMC replicates and cell subsets isolated. To follow T-cell clones before and after primary and booster YFV17D yellow fever vaccination, bulk TCR alpha and beta repertoires were sequenced over time.

The sequencing machine was an Illumina NovaSeq 6000. Synthesis of TCR cDNA relied on 5'RACE template switching, a step that introduced a universal primer site along with unique molecular identifiers. Priming for cDNA synthesis came from both the TCR alpha and TCR beta constant segments. Library amplification used two PCR steps, and the second PCR step added sample barcodes and sequencing adapters. Sequencing of libraries was done on Illumina HiSeq 2500 (2x100 bp) or NovaSeq (2x150 bp). Per the original workflow: Reads were demultiplexed and collapsed into UMI consensus sequences with MIGEC, and V(D)J alignment was performed with MiXCR. Using edgeR on replicate PBMC samples, clonotypes were called vaccine-responding if FDR was below 0.01 and the log2 fold change was above 5 up to day 15. Bulk clonotypes were assigned CD4 or CD8 identity according to which sequenced CD4 or CD8 repertoire held them at higher abundance. TCRdb passed the public sequencing reads through fastp at Q25 and MiXCR, retaining productive beta sequences. Each CDR3 protein gets just one entry, which takes the most common genes and DNA from the rows behind it. TCRdb, rather than the study authors, made the V and J calls. Recorded for this sample are 350,000 to 550,000 distinct CDR3 sequences; around 20% of them occurred a single time. The ten top clones hold roughly a sixth of the sample.

From its cysteine to its phenylalanine, the CDR3 spans 13 amino acids. Here the CDR3 DNA is all that survives: 39 bases in frame from base 1. Compared with germline, V lacks 1 base and J lacks 6 bases; bases without a gene match: 3. The germline V gene provides CDR1 LGHNA and CDR2 YSLEER. The table lists this clonotype with a few counts. Its antigen target is currently unknown. Base qualities were left out, and no much larger clone turns up one base away. Broad study findings and their caveats: Most clones expanded after primary vaccination were re-detected after the booster (96% of CD4 and approximately 85% of CD8), suggesting broad memory maintenance. Computational filtering was needed because FACS-sorted repertoires could contain abundant contaminating clonotypes from the bulk population. The secondary T-cell response was weaker than the primary response but faster, peaking on day 5 instead of day 15. Only two donors were included in the study, so the extent to which the findings can be generalized is limited. A small fraction of clonotypes appeared in both the CD4 and CD8 compartments, likely as a result of convergent recombination.

This sample's treatment or condition label indicates: live attenuated yellow fever vaccine strain. At each blood-draw timepoint, two biological replicates of bulk PBMCs were collected. A standard Ficoll-Paque protocol was used to isolate PBMCs from peripheral blood. TriZol was used to extract RNA from bulk PBMCs, CD4 and CD8 fractions, and dextramer-positive and dextramer-negative fractions. The sequence is built from TRBV4-3 and TRBJ2-7; 7 bases in the junction line up with TRBD2. This specimen was PBMCs, taken before the yellow fever booster vaccination. This TCR derives from a man between 18 and 35 years old who received the YFV17D yellow fever vaccine. The DNA sequence reads TGCGCCAGCAGCCAAGCAGCGGGGATCGAGCAGTACTTC. Its coded protein is CASSQAAGIEQYF.